The clone carrying this T cell receptor (beta chain) was observed once. The data were obtained in a study of technical replicates of blood from a handful of donors. Per the germline V gene, CDR1 is SGHRS and CDR2 is YFSETQ. This CDR3 spans 15 amino acids. Trimming removed 0 bases at V and 2 bases at J, with 12 bases between. The data were produced by immunoSEQ multiplex PCR, yet TCRdb's version contains in-frame clones alone and is incomplete. The sample has 75,000 to 95,000 clones; 85% to 95% are singletons. The TCR comes from a human donor in good health. This chain links TRBV5-1 with TRBJ2-7; D is possibly TRBD2 (6 bases). The sample was T cells isolated from PBMCs. The CDR3 reads CASSLVGGGTYEQYF. The CDR3 DNA sequence: TGCGCCAGCAGCTTGGTGGGCGGAGGGACCTACGAGCAGTACTTC.